Sequencing of this T cell receptor (beta chain) was carried out in a study of shared clonotypes between healthy human individuals. Per the germline V gene, CDR1 is MNHEY and CDR2 is SMNVEV (reference sequence). CDR3 size: 15 residues. The ends lost 3 bases at V and 6 bases at J; junction bases unmatched: 9. Concerning this clone: Antigen: not known.

TCRdb's copy holds only in-frame clones and misses some; the assay was immunoSEQ multiplex PCR. The repertoire includes roughly 640,000 clones, more than 95% of them detected once, and 0.057% sits in the top ten. Donors, without exception, were Caucasian adults residing in Nashville, Tennessee. Overall study results and limits: Generation probability values for non-shared clonotypes were lower than those for clonotypes shared by all four donors. Approximately 4.6% of naive CD4 clonotypes were common to a handful of donors. Specimens sampled were limited to blood, with tissue repertoires likely differing.

V is TRBV27 and J is TRBJ2-3, with 7 bases aligning to TRBD1. This receptor was taken from a woman aged 25 to 39 in good health. Input material: naive CD4+ T cells sorted from blood. The subset: CD45RA+ positively selected. The CDR3 region has the DNA TGTGCCAGCAGTTTTTTGGACAGGCGGACTGATACGCAGTATTTT. It codes for CASSFLDRRTDTQYF.